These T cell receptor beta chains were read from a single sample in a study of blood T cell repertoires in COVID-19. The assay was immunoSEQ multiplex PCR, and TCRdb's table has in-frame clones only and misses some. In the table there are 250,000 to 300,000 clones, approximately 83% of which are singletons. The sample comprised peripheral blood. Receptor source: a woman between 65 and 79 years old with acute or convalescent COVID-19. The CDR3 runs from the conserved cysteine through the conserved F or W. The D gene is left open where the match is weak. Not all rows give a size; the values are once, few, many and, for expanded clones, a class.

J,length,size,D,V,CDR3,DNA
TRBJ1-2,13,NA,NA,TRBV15,CATSTGALHGYTF,TGTGCCACCAGCACAGGGGCGCTCCATGGCTACACCTTC
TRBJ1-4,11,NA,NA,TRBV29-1,CSADRNEKLFF,TGCAGCGCCGACAGAAATGAAAAACTGTTTTTT
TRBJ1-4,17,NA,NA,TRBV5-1,CASSLRRVSATNEKLFF,TGCGCCAGCAGCTTGCGGAGGGTCTCTGCAACTAATGAAAAACTGTTTTTT
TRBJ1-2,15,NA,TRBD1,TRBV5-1,CASSLGQGGNYGYTF,TGCGCCAGCAGCTTGGGGCAGGGGGGTAACTATGGCTACACCTTC
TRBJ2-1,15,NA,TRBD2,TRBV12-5,CASGAGLANANEQFF,TGTGCTAGTGGCGCCGGACTAGCCAATGCCAATGAGCAGTTCTTC
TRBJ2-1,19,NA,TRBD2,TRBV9,CASSKGHTASGSSYNEQFF,TGTGCCAGCAGCAAAGGTCATACGGCTAGCGGGAGCTCCTACAATGAGCAGTTCTTC
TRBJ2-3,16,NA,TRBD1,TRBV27,CASSELQGARPDTQYF,TGTGCCAGCAGTGAGCTGCAGGGGGCACGGCCAGATACGCAGTATTTT
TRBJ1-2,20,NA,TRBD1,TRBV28,CASSLVRSDRGQQGGYGYTF,TGTGCCAGCAGTTTAGTTAGGTCGGACAGGGGGCAACAGGGGGGCTATGGCTACACCTTC
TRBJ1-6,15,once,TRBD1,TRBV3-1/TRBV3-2,CASSQGGQGRSPLHF,TGTGCCAGCAGCCAAGGGGGACAGGGTAGGTCACCCCTCCACTTT
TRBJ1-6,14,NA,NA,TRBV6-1,CASSVDTNNSPLHF,TGTGCCAGCAGTGTCGACACGAATAATTCACCCCTCCACTTT
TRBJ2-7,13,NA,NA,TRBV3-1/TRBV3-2,CASRGASSYEQYF,TGTGCCAGCAGAGGGGCCTCCTCCTACGAGCAGTACTTC
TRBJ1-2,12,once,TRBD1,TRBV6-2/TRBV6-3,CASSWDRPHHTF,TGTGCCAGCAGCTGGGACAGACCACATCACACCTTC
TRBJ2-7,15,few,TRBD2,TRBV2,CASSPSGGPAYEQYF,TGTGCCAGCAGCCCCTCGGGGGGGCCAGCCTACGAGCAGTACTTC
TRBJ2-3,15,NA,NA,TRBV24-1,CATSPTGLSTDTQYF,TGTGCCACCAGTCCCACAGGGCTCAGCACAGATACGCAGTATTTT
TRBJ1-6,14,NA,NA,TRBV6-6,CASSLTGRNSPLHF,TGTGCCAGCAGTCTGACAGGTAGGAATTCACCCCTCCACTTT
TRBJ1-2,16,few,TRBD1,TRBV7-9,CASSLDRVRGWGGYTF,TGTGCCAGCAGCCTGGACAGGGTCCGGGGCTGGGGAGGCTACACCTTC
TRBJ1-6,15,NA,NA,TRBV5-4,CASSPGFSYNSPLHF,TGTGCCAGCAGCCCAGGGTTCTCCTATAATTCACCCCTCCACTTT
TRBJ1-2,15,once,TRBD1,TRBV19,CASSVGQGESYGYTF,TGTGCCAGTAGTGTGGGACAGGGGGAAAGCTATGGCTACACCTTC
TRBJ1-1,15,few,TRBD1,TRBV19,CASSPATGRKAEAFF,TGTGCCAGTAGCCCGGCGACAGGGCGGAAGGCTGAAGCTTTCTTT
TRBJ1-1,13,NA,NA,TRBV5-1,CASSLEEGTEAFF,TGCGCCAGCAGCTTGGAAGAGGGCACTGAAGCTTTCTTT
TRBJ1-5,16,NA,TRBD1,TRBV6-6,CASWGDRGYSNQPQHF,TGTGCCAGCTGGGGGGACAGGGGCTATAGCAATCAGCCCCAGCATTTT
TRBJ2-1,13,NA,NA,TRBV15,CATSRGRGPEQFF,TGTGCCACCAGCAGGGGGCGGGGGCCTGAGCAGTTCTTC
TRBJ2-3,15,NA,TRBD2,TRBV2,CASVRLAGGSDTQYF,TGTGCCAGCGTTCGACTAGCGGGGGGCTCAGATACGCAGTATTTT
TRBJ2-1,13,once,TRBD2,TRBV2,CASGAGAYNEQFF,TGTGCCAGCGGAGCGGGGGCCTACAATGAGCAGTTCTTC
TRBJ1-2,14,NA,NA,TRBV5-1,CASSSTTANYGYTF,TGCGCCAGCAGCTCCACGACAGCAAACTATGGCTACACCTTC
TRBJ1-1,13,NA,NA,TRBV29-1,CSVVAMSNTEAFF,TGCAGCGTTGTAGCCATGTCGAACACTGAAGCTTTCTTT
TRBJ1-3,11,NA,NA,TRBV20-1,CSASFGNTIYF,TGCAGTGCTAGCTTCGGAAACACCATATATTTT